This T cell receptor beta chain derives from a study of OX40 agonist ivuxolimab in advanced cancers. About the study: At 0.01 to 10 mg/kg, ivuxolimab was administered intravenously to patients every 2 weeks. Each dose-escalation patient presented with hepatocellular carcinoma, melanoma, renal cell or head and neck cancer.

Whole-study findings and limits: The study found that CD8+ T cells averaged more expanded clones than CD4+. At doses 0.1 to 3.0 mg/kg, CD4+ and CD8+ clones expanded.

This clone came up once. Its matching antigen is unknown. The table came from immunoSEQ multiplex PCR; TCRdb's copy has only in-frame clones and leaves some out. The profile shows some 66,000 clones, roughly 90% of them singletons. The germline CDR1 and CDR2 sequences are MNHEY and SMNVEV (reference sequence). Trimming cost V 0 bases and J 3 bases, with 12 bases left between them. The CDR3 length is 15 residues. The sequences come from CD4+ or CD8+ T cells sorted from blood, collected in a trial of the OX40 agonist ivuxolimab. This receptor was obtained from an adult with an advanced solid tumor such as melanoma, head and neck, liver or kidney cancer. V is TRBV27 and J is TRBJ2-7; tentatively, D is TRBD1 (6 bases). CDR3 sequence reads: CASSLSPGHHYEQYF. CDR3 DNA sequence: TGTGCCAGCAGTTTATCTCCGGGACACCACTACGAGCAGTACTTC.